These T cell receptor beta chains were read from a single sample in a study of vaccination and CD4 T cells after COVID-19. TCRdb independently ran MiXCR on the PCR reads; one entry per CDR3 protein. The data contain fewer than 8,500 distinct CDR3 sequences, 46% of them singletons. Their recognized antigens are unknown. The sequenced sample was CD4+ T cells from blood, cultured in vitro. The receptors here all came from a human donor in good health. Each CDR3 is given with its conserved first and last residue. A D gene is named only where the DNA matches it firmly. Size is stated for part of the rows, as once, few or many counts, or as a class when the clone is expanded.

>TRBV2|TRBJ1-1|NA|NA
CAGSGAYEAFF
TGTGCCGGGAGTGGGGCCTATGAAGCTTTCTTT
>TRBV7-9|TRBJ1-1|NA|NA
CASRGLLNTEAFF
TGTGCCAGTCGGGGACTTTTGAACACTGAAGCTTTCTTT
>TRBV12-3/TRBV12-4|TRBJ2-1|NA|NA
CASRSYNEQFF
TGTGCCAGCAGATCATACAATGAGCAGTTCTTC
>TRBV20-1|TRBJ2-5|TRBD2|NA
CSATAGGQETQYF
TGCAGTGCCACAGCGGGGGGGCAAGAGACCCAGTACTTC
>TRBV30|TRBJ2-5|NA|NA
CAWSGTEETQYF
TGTGCCTGGAGTGGGACAGAAGAGACCCAGTACTTC
>TRBV2|TRBJ2-1|NA|NA
CASSESGNGEQFF
TGTGCCAGCAGTGAATCAGGGAACGGTGAGCAGTTCTTC
>TRBV2|TRBJ1-5|NA|few
CASSLDTVNQPQHF
TGTGCCAGCAGTCTGGACACAGTCAATCAGCCCCAGCATTTT
>TRBV6-1|TRBJ1-2|TRBD1|few
CASTLSGTGNYGYTF
TGTGCCAGCACCTTGTCCGGGACAGGGAACTATGGCTACACCTTC
>TRBV6-1|TRBJ2-6|NA|few
CASSEGAGANVLTF
TGTGCCAGCAGTGAAGGCGCTGGGGCCAACGTCCTGACTTTC
>TRBV5-6|TRBJ2-5|TRBD2|NA
CASSWGLAGGGTQYF
TGTGCCAGCAGCTGGGGACTAGCGGGGGGTGGGACCCAGTACTTC
>TRBV27|TRBJ1-1|NA|NA
CASSPLRTAVLNTEAFF
TGTGCCAGCAGTCCCCTTCGGACAGCGGTCTTGAACACTGAAGCTTTCTTT
>TRBV20-1|TRBJ2-3|NA|NA
CSARDLAGSADTQYF
TGCAGTGCTAGAGATTTGGCAGGGAGCGCAGATACGCAGTATTTT
>TRBV2|TRBJ1-1|TRBD1|few
CASSSDRITEAFF
TGTGCCAGCAGTTCGGACAGGATAACTGAAGCTTTCTTT
>TRBV19|TRBJ1-1|NA|NA
CASSMRENTEAFF
TGTGCCAGTAGTATGAGGGAGAACACTGAAGCTTTCTTT
>TRBV7-6|TRBJ1-3|TRBD1|few
CASSPGTGSSGNTIYF
TGTGCCAGCAGCCCAGGGACAGGTAGCTCTGGAAACACCATATATTTT
>TRBV6-1|TRBJ2-6|NA|NA
CASSKSRSGANVLTF
TGTGCCAGCAGCAAAAGCCGCTCTGGGGCCAACGTCCTGACTTTC
>TRBV5-8|TRBJ2-5|NA|NA
CASSSAGASGETQYF
TGTGCCAGCAGCTCCGCGGGGGCGAGTGGGGAGACCCAGTACTTC
>TRBV6-1|TRBJ1-1|NA|few
CASRLPKGTEAFF
TGTGCCAGCAGGCTCCCTAAGGGCACTGAAGCTTTCTTT
>TRBV6-5|TRBJ1-1|NA|few
CASSYSVWAGGAFF
TGTGCCAGCAGTTACTCGGTATGGGCAGGAGGAGCTTTCTTT
>TRBV6-1|TRBJ2-1|NA|NA
CASSPRSSYNEQFF
TGTGCCAGCAGCCCACGCAGCTCCTACAATGAGCAGTTCTTC
>TRBV29-1|TRBJ1-1|NA|few
CSVAGASGNTEAFF
TGCAGCGTGGCGGGGGCGTCGGGGAACACTGAAGCTTTCTTT
>TRBV29-1|TRBJ2-3|NA|NA
CSVGPAGGTQYF
TGCAGCGTTGGGCCGGCTGGTGGTACGCAGTATTTT
>TRBV14|TRBJ1-2|NA|NA
CASSQENPWDGYTF
TGTGCCAGCAGCCAAGAAAACCCATGGGATGGCTACACCTTC
>TRBV21-1|TRBJ1-2|NA|NA
CASSKGSHSHGYTF
TGTGCCAGCAGCAAAGGATCCCACAGCCATGGCTACACCTTC
>TRBV6-5|TRBJ2-5|TRBD2|few
CASSFSSGGQETQYF
TGTGCCAGCAGTTTCTCTAGCGGGGGCCAAGAGACCCAGTACTTC
>TRBV7-9|TRBJ1-3|NA|few
CASSFGTSQPGNTIYF
TGTGCCAGCAGCTTCGGGACCTCACAGCCAGGAAACACCATATATTTT
>TRBV7-9|TRBJ2-4|TRBD2|NA
CASSLEGGLGLF
TGTGCCAGCAGCTTAGAGGGCGGACTAGGGCTCTTC
>TRBV6-4|TRBJ2-3|TRBD1|NA
CASSDSTGLRDTQYF
TGTGCCAGCAGTGACTCGACAGGGTTACGAGATACGCAGTATTTT
>TRBV5-1|TRBJ1-6|NA|NA
CASRPTGQVFNSPLHF
TGCGCCAGCAGACCGACGGGGCAGGTGTTTAATTCACCCCTCCACTTT
>TRBV5-8|TRBJ1-5|NA|NA
CASSYRVGQPQHF
TGTGCCAGCAGCTACAGGGTGGGTCAGCCCCAGCATTTT
>TRBV21-1|TRBJ1-2|NA|NA
CASSGQTYGYTF
TGTGCCAGCTCGGGACAGACCTATGGCTACACCTTC
>TRBV24-1|TRBJ2-3|NA|NA
CATSGGGWTDTQYF
TGTGCCACCTCGGGTGGGGGGTGGACAGATACGCAGTATTTT
>TRBV6-4|TRBJ2-3|TRBD2|few
CASSDFETSGGATDTQYF
TGTGCCAGCAGTGACTTTGAGACTAGCGGGGGGGCCACAGATACGCAGTATTTT
>TRBV7-9|TRBJ2-3|NA|NA
CASSFGVDVDTQYF
TGTGCCAGCAGCTTCGGGGTGGACGTCGATACGCAGTATTTT
>TRBV6-1|TRBJ2-7|NA|NA
CASSEGAEQYF
TGTGCCAGCAGTGAAGGGGCCGAGCAGTACTTC
>TRBV2|TRBJ1-2|TRBD1|NA
CASRQTGVLGYTF
TGTGCCAGCAGACAAACAGGGGTCTTGGGCTACACCTTC
>TRBV20-1|TRBJ2-5|NA|few
CSAAREYSVQYF
TGCAGTGCCGCTAGAGAATATAGCGTCCAGTACTTC
>TRBV20-1|TRBJ1-6|NA|few
CSARAAGSSMNSPLHF
TGCAGTGCTAGGGCCGCGGGTAGTAGCATGAATTCACCCCTCCACTTT
>TRBV6-1|TRBJ2-1|NA|NA
CASSRRLGRSNEQFF
TGTGCCAGCAGTAGACGTCTGGGACGAAGCAATGAGCAGTTCTTC
>TRBV20-1|TRBJ1-2|NA|medium-sized
CSAMGTPEIGYTF
TGCAGTGCTATGGGGACGCCTGAGATTGGCTACACCTTC
>TRBV6-1|TRBJ2-7|TRBD1|once
CASTRTGGSHYEQYF
TGTGCCAGCACCCGGACAGGGGGGAGTCACTACGAGCAGTACTTC
>TRBV30|TRBJ1-6|NA|NA
CAWEGNSPLHF
TGTGCCTGGGAGGGGAATTCACCCCTCCACTTT
>TRBV6-1|TRBJ2-7|NA|NA
CASRLSQGISYEQYF
TGTGCCAGCAGACTTTCTCAGGGAATTTCCTACGAGCAGTACTTC
>TRBV5-5|TRBJ2-3|NA|once
CASSLVGQLRDTQYF
TGTGCCAGCAGCTTGGTGGGGCAGCTCAGAGATACGCAGTATTTT
>TRBV6-2/TRBV6-3|TRBJ1-5|NA|few
CASSQKRWPQHF
TGTGCCAGCAGTCAGAAACGTTGGCCCCAGCATTTT
>TRBV5-1|TRBJ2-5|NA|few
CASRLQETQYF
TGCGCCAGCAGGCTCCAAGAGACCCAGTACTTC
>TRBV19|TRBJ2-3|NA|NA
CASSIPRDTDTQYF
TGTGCCAGTAGTATCCCCAGGGATACAGATACGCAGTATTTT